The present T cell receptor (beta chain) was sequenced within a study of cytomegalovirus exposure and HLA in healthy donors. Study results and caveats: In vitro, three CMV-associated chains proved specific for CMV antigens.

Some clones are missing from TCRdb's copy, which holds only in-frame ones; the method was immunoSEQ multiplex PCR. The sample consists of 95,000 to 120,000 clones, more than 90% of them appearing once. V was pared by 3 bases and J by 4 bases, with 15 bases between. This CDR3 has 15 residues. Per germline, CDR1 SGHNT and CDR2 YYREEE (reference sequence). Of note for this clone: The antigen is not known.

The sequenced sample was PBMCs. The sequence derives from a woman aged 18-30 years in good health and CMV-seronegative. The chain combines TRBV5-4 with TRBJ2-3, with D tentatively TRBD2 (6 bases). CDR3 in DNA: TGTGCCAGCAGCTCCCGGGACTGGGGGGCAGATACGCAGTATTTT. It translates to CASSSRDWGADTQYF.